What follows are 15 T cell receptor beta chains derived from one specimen sequenced in a study of a mutant IDH1 vaccine in newly diagnosed glioma. For these TCRs, the target antigens are not known. Sequencing was performed with immunoSEQ multiplex PCR; in TCRdb, only in-frame clones are kept and a portion is missing. The data hold over 50,000 clones, with 85% to 90% observed a single time. Indicated time point: week 5, during vaccination. Doses consisted of 300 ug of mutant IDH1 20-mer peptide each, paired with topical imiquimod. This specimen consisted of PBMCs, obtained from a glioma patient whose treatment included an IDH1 peptide vaccine. The receptors were gathered from a woman in her thirties or forties with glioma.

The chain carries TRBV7-2 and TRBJ1-4, with D uncertain. The CDR3 is 15 amino acids. Germline CDR1 SGHTA, CDR2 FQGNSA. V was pared by 5 bases and J by 0 bases, with 10 bases between. The CDR3 spells CASSGYLSTNEKLFF. The DNA for the CDR3 is TGTGCCAGCAGCGGTTACTTATCAACTAATGAAAAACTGTTTTTT.

The V and J genes are TRBV2 and TRBJ2-5; 9 bases are shared with TRBD1. The J segment lost 5 bases and the V segment lost 6 bases, leaving 7 bases of the junction unmatched. The CDR3 consists of 14 residues. Germline CDR1 reads SNHLY; CDR2 reads FYNNEI. CDR3 nucleotide sequence: TGTGCCAGCAGCCAGGACAGGGGTAGGGAGACCCAGTACTTC. This sequence encodes CASSQDRGRETQYF.

Points on this clone: Other DNA sequences from this sample encode an identical CDR3 as well. CDR3 DNA sequence: TGTGCCAGCTCACCACCGGGGCACAGGACGAACACTGAAGCTTTCTTT. It is translated as CASSPPGHRTNTEAFF. J is TRBJ1-1 and V is TRBV18; maybe TRBD1 (5 bases). V was cut by 0 bases and J by 1 base, with 12 bases left in between. Germline CDR1 reads KGHSH; CDR2 reads LQKENI. The CDR3 contains 16 residues.

The V gene is TRBV5-1, the J gene TRBJ2-5; a possible D gene is TRBD2 (6 bases). CDR3 length: 18 residues. CDR1 is SGHRS, CDR2 YFSETQ, per germline. V shed 0 bases and J shed 4 bases, with 22 bases lying between them. In DNA, the CDR3 is TGCGCCAGCAGCTTGGCCGTTCTACGGGACGGAGGGACAGAGACCCAGTACTTC. Protein sequence: CASSLAVLRDGGTETQYF.

The chain is built from TRBV5-5 and TRBJ1-3; no clear D gene. Germline lookup yields CDR1 SGHKS and CDR2 YYEKEE (reference sequence). CDR3 size: 16 residues. The germline V and J ends were trimmed by 0 bases and 8 bases, with 18 bases remaining between them. The CDR3 sequence is CASSLAMGLDGHTIYF. In DNA form, the CDR3 reads TGTGCCAGCAGCTTGGCCATGGGTCTCGACGGTCACACCATATATTTT.

In DNA, the CDR3 is TGTGCCAGCAGCCCTGGTCAGGGGTACTATGGCTACACCTTC. This encodes CASSPGQGYYGYTF. The chain has TRBV14 and TRBJ1-2, with D possibly TRBD1 on 6 matching bases. This CDR3 comprises 14 residues. Trimming took off 4 bases at V and 3 bases at J, with 12 bases between the two ends. Looked up from germline, CDR1 is SGHDN and CDR2 is FVKESK.

V is TRBV5-5 and J is TRBJ1-3; no definite D call. The CDR3 is 15 amino acids. CDR1 and CDR2 from the germline V gene are SGHKS and YYEKEE (reference sequence). Deletions cut 2 bases from V and 0 bases from J, with 9 bases between. Written as DNA, the CDR3 is TGTGCCAGCAGCTTTCTTGGGGACTCTGGAAACACCATATATTTT. Its translation is CASSFLGDSGNTIYF.

V and J are TRBV6-1 and TRBJ2-1; D is perhaps TRBD2 (5 bases). V lost 3 bases and J 12 bases, leaving 18 bases between the germline ends. CDR1 MNHNS and CDR2 SASEGT come from the germline V gene. The CDR3 is 14 residues long. CDR3 in amino acids: CASSDSAGRGRQFF. The CDR3 DNA follows: TGTGCCAGCAGTGATAGCGCAGGTCGAGGACGGCAGTTCTTC.

This chain uses TRBV25-1 with TRBJ1-3; D is unresolved. Trimming stripped 8 bases from V and 5 bases from J, with 16 bases between. This CDR3 has 14 residues. The germline V gene has CDR1 MGHDK and CDR2 SYGVNS. CDR3 DNA sequence: TGTGCCAGCTCCCTTTCAGAGAAAAGAAACACCATATATTTT. It specifies CASSLSEKRNTIYF.

V is TRBV27 and J is TRBJ1-2; D is perhaps TRBD1 (5 bases). The CDR3 extends over 13 amino acids. The V end lost 3 bases, the J end lost 4 bases, and 9 bases lay between the germline ends. From germline, CDR1 is MNHEY and CDR2 SMNVEV (reference sequence). The CDR3 bases are TGTGCCAGCAGTTTCGGGGCCTTCTATGGCTACACCTTC. Its protein is CASSFGAFYGYTF.

The V and J genes are TRBV19 and TRBJ1-2; tentatively, D is TRBD1 (5 bases). The CDR3 runs 13 residues. The germline V and J ends were trimmed by 5 bases and 2 bases, with 9 bases remaining between them. Germline CDR1 reads LNHDA; CDR2 reads SQIVND (reference sequence). Here the CDR3 DNA reads TGTGCCAGTAGTTACCGGGGCAACTATGGCTACACCTTC. As protein: CASSYRGNYGYTF.

This chain joins TRBV2 and TRBJ2-2; 8 nucleotides line up with TRBD1. The CDR3 consists of 14 residues. Germline lookup yields CDR1 SNHLY and CDR2 FYNNEI. Germline trimming cut 11 bases from V and 4 bases from J; bases unmatched to any gene: 9. The CDR3 loop is CAGQDRATTGELFF. The CDR3 DNA is TGTGCCGGGCAGGACAGGGCGACCACCGGGGAGCTGTTTTTT.

This chain connects TRBV6-6 to TRBJ2-3; TRBD2 matches at 9 bases. Germline values: CDR1 MNHNY, CDR2 SVGAGI (reference sequence). J was trimmed by 3 bases and V by 2 bases; bases with no gene match: 3. The CDR3 extends over 15 amino acids. The CDR3 DNA follows: TGTGCCAGCAGTTACGAGGGACTAGCAACAGATACGCAGTATTTT. Residues: CASSYEGLATDTQYF.

This chain links TRBV7-2 with TRBJ1-1; TRBD1 is a possible D gene (6 bases). The CDR3 runs 13 residues. The ends were cut back, 5 bases at V and 1 base at J, with 8 bases in the middle. Germline V gives CDR1 SGHTA, CDR2 FQGNSA. The CDR3 DNA sequence: TGTGCCAGCAGCCGGACAGAGAACACTGAAGCTTTCTTT. Translating gives CASSRTENTEAFF. The complete variable domain, with remaining parts taken from reference TRBV7-2 and TRBJ1-1, reads GAGVSQSPSNKVTEKGKDVELRCDPISGHTALYWYRQSLGQGLEFLIYFQGNSAPDKSGLPSDRFSAERTGGSVSTLTIQRTQQEDSAVYLCASSRTENTEAFFGQGTRLTVV.

The chain is built from TRBV5-6 and TRBJ2-7; D not certain. V was cut by 2 bases and J by 0 bases, with 9 bases left in between. This CDR3 has 14 residues. The germline CDR1 and CDR2 sequences are SGHDT and YYEEEE. Here the CDR3 DNA reads TGTGCCAGCAGCTTTGGATCAAGCTCCTACGAGCAGTACTTC. Translation gives CASSFGSSSYEQYF.